Below are 27 T cell receptor beta chains sequenced from a single sample in a study of CD8+ T cells in alopecia areata. The authors extracted RNA and reverse transcribed it into cDNA as the sequencing template. Data came from immunoSEQ multiplex PCR; TCRdb stores just in-frame clones and leaves some out. The sample has 200,000 or so clones, around two fifths seen once. Treatment denoted: oral pan-JAK inhibitor, 5-10 mg twice daily. The source was CD4+ T cells sorted from blood, collected between weeks 36 and 40, from a patient treated with tofacitinib. Source of these receptors: a human donor with alopecia areata.

This clone was seen a few times. The chain joins TRBV7-2 to TRBJ2-1, with D tentatively TRBD2 (5 bases). CDR1 is SGHTA and CDR2 is FQGNSA in the germline V gene. The V end lost 2 bases, the J end lost 4 bases, and 9 bases lay between the germline ends. The CDR3 is made up of 14 amino acids. The CDR3 loop reads CASSLLAIYNEQFF. Here the CDR3 DNA reads TGTGCCAGCAGCTTACTAGCTATATACAATGAGCAGTTCTTC.

This clone was counted between two and nine times. V usage is TRBV19 and J usage is TRBJ2-6; perhaps TRBD2 as D (6 bases). The CDR3 extends over 15 amino acids. The germline V gene encodes CDR1 LNHDA and CDR2 SQIVND (reference sequence). Between the trimmed V and J ends, which lost 10 bases and 2 bases, there was a span of 15 bases. The chain's CDR3 is CATSPEGAGANVLTF. The CDR3 DNA follows: TGTGCCACCTCCCCGGAGGGAGCTGGGGCCAACGTCCTGACTTTC.

The J gene is TRBJ2-7, the V gene TRBV5-6; D is perhaps TRBD1 (5 bases). The V and J ends lost 0 bases and 5 bases respectively, with 9 bases between them. This CDR3 region has 13 residues. CDR1 is SGHDT and CDR2 is YYEEEE in the germline V gene. This CDR3 is CASSLGQPDEQYF. The CDR3 DNA follows: TGTGCCAGCAGCTTGGGACAGCCGGACGAGCAGTACTTC.

This clone was counted a few times. The chain uses TRBV11-3 and TRBJ2-7; no reliable D call. Germline-derived CDR1 and CDR2 are SGHNT and YENEEA. The CDR3 is made up of 16 amino acids. The V end lost 5 bases, the J end lost 2 bases, and 19 bases lay between the germline ends. The CDR3 loop is CASSTPLSRQPYEQYF. The CDR3 nucleotides are TGTGCCAGCAGCACACCCCTTTCGCGTCAGCCCTACGAGCAGTACTTC.

This clone has more than one count but fewer than ten. The gene calls are TRBV4-1 and TRBJ1-2; tentatively, D is TRBD1 (5 bases). Per the germline V gene, CDR1 is MGHRA and CDR2 is YSYEKL. Between the trimmed V and J ends, which lost 0 bases and 5 bases, there was a span of 16 bases. There are 16 residues in the CDR3. The CDR3 DNA is TGCGCCAGCAGCCAAGAATACGGGGCCGGTGTTTATGGCTACACCTTC. Its translation: CASSQEYGAGVYGYTF.

This clone was seen a handful of times. V usage is TRBV28 and J usage is TRBJ1-5, with TRBD1 matching over 10 bases. The CDR3 contains 17 residues. Germline V gene lookup returns CDR1 MDHEN and CDR2 SYDVKM. Trimming removed 5 bases from V and 6 bases from J; junction bases left unmatched: 13. CDR3 sequence: CASSTYVGQGIGQPQHF. The CDR3 DNA reads TGTGCCAGCAGTACCTACGTGGGACAGGGGATTGGTCAGCCCCAGCATTTT.

This clone appeared a few times. The chain combines TRBV2 with TRBJ2-5; D is possibly TRBD2 (6 bases). The CDR3 is 13 residues long. Germline CDR1 SNHLY, CDR2 FYNNEI. The V gene lost 7 bases and the J gene lost 3 bases, with 12 bases spanning the gap. This CDR3 is CASTQGLEETQYF. In nucleotides, the CDR3 is TGTGCCAGCACCCAGGGACTGGAAGAGACCCAGTACTTC.

This chain joins TRBV29-1 and TRBJ1-4; 9 bases line up with TRBD1. The CDR3 covers 14 residues. The J segment lost 6 bases and the V segment lost 4 bases, leaving 6 bases of the junction unmatched. The germline V gene encodes CDR1 SQVTM and CDR2 ANQGSEA. The CDR3 sequence: CSVVGTGWDEKLFF. CDR3 nucleotide sequence: TGCAGCGTTGTTGGGACAGGGTGGGATGAAAAACTGTTTTTT.

The V gene is TRBV29-1, the J gene TRBJ2-2; no clear D. Germline V gives CDR1 SQVTM, CDR2 ANQGSEA. This CDR3 is 14 amino acids long. Trimming shortened V by 1 base and J by 4 bases, and 10 bases separated the two germline ends. CDR3 in amino acids: CSVEVGLSTGELFF. CDR3 sequence (DNA): TGCAGCGTTGAAGTCGGCTTATCCACCGGGGAGCTGTTTTTT.

V and J are TRBV27 and TRBJ1-5, with D unclear. V lost 4 bases, J lost 8 bases, and 15 bases lay in between. The CDR3 runs to 14 residues. Germline CDR1 reads MNHEY; CDR2 reads SMNVEV (reference sequence). CDR3 amino acids: CASSWASRVEPQHF. CDR3 nucleotides: TGTGCCAGCAGTTGGGCCTCCAGAGTGGAGCCCCAGCATTTT.

The rearrangement joins TRBV11-3 to TRBJ2-7; D is uncertain. The germline gives CDR1 SGHNT, CDR2 YENEEA. The CDR3 covers 13 residues. The CDR3 coding sequence is TGTGTTTGGTTGTGGACCGTAGTCGGCGAGCAGTACTTC. This sequence encodes CVWLWTVVGEQYF.

The V gene is TRBV27, the J gene TRBJ2-5; weak D call: TRBD1 (6 bases). Trimming took off 7 bases at V and 2 bases at J, with 14 bases between the two ends. Germline V CDR1 and CDR2: MNHEY, SMNVEV (reference sequence). CDR3 length: 14 residues. The CDR3 is CASNPAGQQETQYF. The CDR3 nucleotides read TGTGCCAGCAACCCAGCTGGACAGCAAGAGACCCAGTACTTC.

The V gene is TRBV2, the J gene TRBJ2-1; 12 bases are shared with TRBD2. This CDR3 is built from 15 residues. Per germline, CDR1 SNHLY and CDR2 FYNNEI. V lost 7 bases and J lost 6; bases outside the gene matches: 7. The CDR3 region has the DNA TGTGCCAGCACCCCCGGGACTAGCGGGTTCAATGAGCAGTTCTTC. This sequence encodes CASTPGTSGFNEQFF.

The chain carries TRBV28 and TRBJ2-3, with D possibly being TRBD1 (7 bases). The CDR3 totals 13 residues. Germline V gene lookup returns CDR1 MDHEN and CDR2 SYDVKM. The ends were cut back, 10 bases at V and 3 bases at J, with 14 bases in the middle. CDR3 residues: CATRTGGTDTQYF. The CDR3 bases are TGTGCCACCAGGACAGGAGGGACAGATACGCAGTATTTT.

The rearrangement links TRBV30 to TRBJ1-1; D not resolved. Trimming stripped 1 base from V and 3 bases from J, with 6 bases between. The CDR3 is 12 residues long. Germline-derived CDR1 and CDR2 are GTSNPN and SVGIG (reference sequence). The CDR3 sequence: CAWSDQDTEAFF. The CDR3 DNA reads TGTGCCTGGAGTGATCAGGACACTGAAGCTTTCTTT.

This CDR3 is CASSPPGRSRYEQYF. The CDR3 region has the DNA TGTGCCAGCAGCCCCCCCGGCCGCTCCAGATACGAGCAGTACTTC. The chain recombines TRBV7-2 with TRBJ2-7; D remains unclear. The CDR3 runs to 15 residues. In germline, CDR1 is SGHTA, CDR2 FQGNSA. Deletions cut 5 bases from V and 4 bases from J, with 18 bases between.

V is TRBV11-2 and J is TRBJ1-1; TRBD1 matches 7 bases. With V trimmed by 5 bases and J by 5 bases, 8 bases remained unmatched. This CDR3 region has 14 residues. CDR1 is SGHAT, CDR2 FQNNGV, per germline. This CDR3 is CASSGRQGWTEAFF. The CDR3 coding sequence is TGTGCCAGCAGCGGGAGACAGGGTTGGACTGAAGCTTTCTTT. Combining the CDR3 with reference TRBV11-2 and TRBJ1-1 gives the whole variable domain EAGVAQSPRYKIIEKRQSVAFWCNPISGHATLYWYQQILGQGPKLLIQFQNNGVVDDSQLPKDRFSAERLKGVDSTLKIQPAKLEDSAVYLCASSGRQGWTEAFFGQGTRLTVV.

For this clone: The sample contains more than one DNA sequence encoding this CDR3. The rearrangement joins TRBV30 to TRBJ2-7, with D uncertain. Germline V CDR1 and CDR2: GTSNPN, SVGIG (reference sequence). The V gene lost 0 bases and the J gene lost 3 bases, with 3 bases spanning the gap. The CDR3 loop spans 11 amino acids. The CDR3, as DNA: TGTGCCTGGAGTGTCAGCTACGAGCAGTACTTC. This gives the protein CAWSVSYEQYF.

The V and J genes are TRBV4-2 and TRBJ2-7; 8 bases are shared with TRBD2. CDR1 is LGHNA, CDR2 YNFKEQ, per germline. The V segment lost 5 bases and the J segment 1 base; nucleotides outside the gene matches: 7. This CDR3 is built from 15 residues. DNA of the CDR3: TGTGCCAGCAGCACCCTAGCGGGTGTGTCCTACGAGCAGTACTTC. This gives the protein CASSTLAGVSYEQYF.

This rearrangement joins TRBV29-1 to TRBJ2-1, with a possible D match to TRBD2 (6 bases). Trimming took 6 bases from V and 7 from J, leaving 28 bases between them. Germline-derived CDR1 and CDR2 are SQVTM and ANQGSEA. This CDR3 has 17 residues. The CDR3 sequence is CSVSTQPGLRSGNEQFF. The CDR3 DNA reads as TGCAGCGTCTCCACCCAACCGGGACTCCGATCGGGTAATGAGCAGTTCTTC.

The chain has TRBV7-2 and TRBJ2-1; tentatively, D is TRBD2 (7 bases). The germline V and J ends were trimmed by 0 bases and 0 bases, with 18 bases remaining between them. Germline V gene data show CDR1 as SGHTA and CDR2 as FQGNSA. This CDR3 is built from 19 residues. The DNA of the CDR3 is TGTGCCAGCAGCTTAGCCCTCCTGTCGGCGGGGGCCTCCTACAATGAGCAGTTCTTC. Amino acid sequence: CASSLALLSAGASYNEQFF.

This clone was recorded only once. The rearrangement joins TRBV7-8 to TRBJ2-1; no clear D. CDR3 length equals 12 residues. CDR1 and CDR2 from the germline V gene are SGHVS and FQNEAQ. V was pared by 5 bases and J by 7 bases, with 9 bases between. The CDR3 bases are TGTGCCAGCAGCGAAATCTGGAATGAGCAGTTCTTC. This sequence encodes CASSEIWNEQFF.

This rearrangement joins TRBV29-1 to TRBJ2-5; D tentatively fits TRBD1 or TRBD2 (7 bases each). The germline CDR1 and CDR2 sequences are SQVTM and ANQGSEA. V was shortened by 4 bases and J by 5 bases, with 17 bases between the two germline ends. This CDR3 comprises 14 residues. The CDR3 spells CSVAPTGRGETQYF. Written as DNA, the CDR3 is TGCAGCGTTGCCCCGACAGGGAGGGGGGAGACCCAGTACTTC.

The CDR3 sequence is CATRGGGRYEQYF. The DNA for the CDR3 is TGTGCCACCAGGGGGGGAGGGAGGTACGAGCAGTACTTC. This chain uses TRBV27 with TRBJ2-7, with D perhaps assigned TRBD1 or TRBD2 (7 bases each). The CDR3 length is 13 residues. The V end was cut by 10 bases, the J end by 4 bases, with 17 bases between. Germline V gives CDR1 MNHEY, CDR2 SMNVEV (reference sequence).

This clone was picked up many times. The chain carries TRBV7-9 and TRBJ2-1; 8 bases are shared with TRBD2. This CDR3 has 14 residues. The V gene's germline CDR1 is SEHNR and CDR2 FQNEAQ (reference sequence). With 6 bases clipped from V and 6 bases from J, the junction kept 7 bases outside the gene matches. CDR3 nucleotides: TGTGCCAGCAGTCGGACTAGCAGCCGCAATGAGCAGTTCTTC. Its translation: CASSRTSSRNEQFF.

The chain is built from TRBV28 and TRBJ2-5; D call uncertain. CDR3 size: 18 residues. The V end lost 5 bases, the J end lost 0 bases, and 22 bases lay between the germline ends. Germline V gene sequence: CDR1 MDHEN, CDR2 SYDVKM. CDR3 residues: CASSGFSFLGLNQETQYF. In nucleotides, the CDR3 is TGTGCCAGCAGTGGTTTTTCGTTTCTGGGCCTGAACCAAGAGACCCAGTACTTC.

The chain is built from TRBV25-1 and TRBJ2-2; 9 bases align to TRBD1. J lost 3 bases, V lost 8 bases, and 10 bases had no gene match. The CDR3 length is 16 residues. The germline V gene has CDR1 MGHDK and CDR2 SYGVNS. For the CDR3, the DNA is TGTGCCAGCGAGCCCCACCGGACAGGGGACACCGGGGAGCTGTTTTTT. It specifies CASEPHRTGDTGELFF.